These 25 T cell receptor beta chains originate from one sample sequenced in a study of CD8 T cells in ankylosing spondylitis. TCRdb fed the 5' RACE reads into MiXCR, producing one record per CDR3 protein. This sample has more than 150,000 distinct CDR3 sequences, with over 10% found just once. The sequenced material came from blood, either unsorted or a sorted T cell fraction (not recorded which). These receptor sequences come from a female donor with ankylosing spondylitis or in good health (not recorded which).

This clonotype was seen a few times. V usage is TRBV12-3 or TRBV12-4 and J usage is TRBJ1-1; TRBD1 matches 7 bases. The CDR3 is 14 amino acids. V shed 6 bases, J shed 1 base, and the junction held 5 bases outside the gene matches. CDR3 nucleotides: TGTGCCAGCAGCCCGACAGGGAGGAACACTGAAGCTTTCTTT. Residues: CASSPTGRNTEAFF.

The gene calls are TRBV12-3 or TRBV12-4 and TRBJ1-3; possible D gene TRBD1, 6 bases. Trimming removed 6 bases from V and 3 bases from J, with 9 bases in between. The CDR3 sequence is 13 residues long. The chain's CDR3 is CASRRTVGNTIYF. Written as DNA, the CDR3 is TGTGCCAGCAGACGGACAGTTGGAAACACCATATATTTT.

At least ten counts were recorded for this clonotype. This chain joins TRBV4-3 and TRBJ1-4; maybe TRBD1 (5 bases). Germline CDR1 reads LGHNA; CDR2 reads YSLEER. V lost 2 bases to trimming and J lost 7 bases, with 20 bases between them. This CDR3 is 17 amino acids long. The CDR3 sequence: CASSQRVDARAVEKLFF. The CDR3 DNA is TGCGCCAGCAGCCAAAGGGTAGATGCCAGGGCAGTTGAAAAACTGTTTTTT.

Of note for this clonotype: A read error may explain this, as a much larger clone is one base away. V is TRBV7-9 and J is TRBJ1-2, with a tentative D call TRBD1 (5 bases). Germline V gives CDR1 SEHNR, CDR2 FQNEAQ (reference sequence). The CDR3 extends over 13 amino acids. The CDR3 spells CASSLQGPFGFTF. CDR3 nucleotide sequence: TGTGCCAGCAGCTTACAGGGTCCCTTTGGCTTCACCTTC.

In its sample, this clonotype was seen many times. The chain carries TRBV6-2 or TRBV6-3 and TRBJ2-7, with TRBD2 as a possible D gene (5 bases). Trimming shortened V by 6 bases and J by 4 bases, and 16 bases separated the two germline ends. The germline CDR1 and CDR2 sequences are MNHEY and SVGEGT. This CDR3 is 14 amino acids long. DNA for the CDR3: TGTGCCAGCAGCGAACTAGACTGGGGTTACGAGCAGTACTTC. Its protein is CASSELDWGYEQYF.

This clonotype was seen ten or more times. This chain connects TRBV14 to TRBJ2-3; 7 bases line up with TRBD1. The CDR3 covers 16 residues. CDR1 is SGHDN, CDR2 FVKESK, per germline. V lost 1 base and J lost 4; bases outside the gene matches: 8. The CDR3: CASSQGSGQGADTQYF. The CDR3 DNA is TGTGCCAGCAGCCAAGGCTCAGGGCAGGGGGCAGATACGCAGTATTTT.

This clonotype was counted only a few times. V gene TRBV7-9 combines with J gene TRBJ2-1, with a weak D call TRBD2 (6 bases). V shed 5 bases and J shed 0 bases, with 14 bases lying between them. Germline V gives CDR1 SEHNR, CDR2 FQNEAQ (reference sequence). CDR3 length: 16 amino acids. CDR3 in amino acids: CASSPPPGSSYNEQFF. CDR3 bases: TGTGCCAGCAGCCCCCCTCCCGGGAGCTCCTACAATGAGCAGTTCTTC.

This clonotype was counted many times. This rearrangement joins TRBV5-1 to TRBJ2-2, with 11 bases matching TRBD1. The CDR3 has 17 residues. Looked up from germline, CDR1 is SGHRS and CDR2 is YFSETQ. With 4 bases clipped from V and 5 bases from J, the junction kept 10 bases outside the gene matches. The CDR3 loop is CASSPPGTGGETGELFF. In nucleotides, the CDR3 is TGCGCCAGCAGCCCCCCTGGGACAGGGGGAGAAACCGGGGAGCTGTTTTTT. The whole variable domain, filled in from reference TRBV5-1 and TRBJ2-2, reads KAGVTQTPRYLIKTRGQQVTLSCSPISGHRSVSWYQQTPGQGLQFLFEYFSETQRNKGNFPGRFSGRQFSNSRSEMNVSTLELGDSALYLCASSPPGTGGETGELFFGEGSRLTVL.

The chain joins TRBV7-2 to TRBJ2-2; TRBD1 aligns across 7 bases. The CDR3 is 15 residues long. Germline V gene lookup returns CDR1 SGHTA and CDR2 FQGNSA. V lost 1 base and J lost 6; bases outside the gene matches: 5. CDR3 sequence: CASSLVTGSAGELFF. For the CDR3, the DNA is TGTGCCAGCAGCTTAGTGACAGGGAGCGCCGGGGAGCTGTTTTTT.

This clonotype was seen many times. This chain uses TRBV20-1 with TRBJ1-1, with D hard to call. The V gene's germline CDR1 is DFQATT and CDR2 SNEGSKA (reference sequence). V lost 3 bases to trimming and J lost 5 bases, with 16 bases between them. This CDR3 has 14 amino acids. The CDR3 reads CSARQWIPLTEAFF. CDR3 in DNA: TGCAGTGCTAGGCAATGGATTCCGCTAACTGAAGCTTTCTTT.

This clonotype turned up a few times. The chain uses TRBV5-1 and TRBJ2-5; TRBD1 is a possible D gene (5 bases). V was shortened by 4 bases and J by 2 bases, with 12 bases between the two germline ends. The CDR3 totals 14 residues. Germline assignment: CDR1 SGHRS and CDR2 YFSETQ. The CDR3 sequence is CASSQRPGQETQYF. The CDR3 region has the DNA TGCGCCAGCAGCCAAAGGCCAGGGCAAGAGACCCAGTACTTC.

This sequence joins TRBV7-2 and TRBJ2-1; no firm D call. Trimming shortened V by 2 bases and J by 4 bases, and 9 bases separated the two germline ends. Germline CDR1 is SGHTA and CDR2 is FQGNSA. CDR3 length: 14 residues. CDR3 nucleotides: TGTGCCAGCAGCTTAAAGGCCGGGTACAATGAGCAGTTCTTC. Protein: CASSLKAGYNEQFF.

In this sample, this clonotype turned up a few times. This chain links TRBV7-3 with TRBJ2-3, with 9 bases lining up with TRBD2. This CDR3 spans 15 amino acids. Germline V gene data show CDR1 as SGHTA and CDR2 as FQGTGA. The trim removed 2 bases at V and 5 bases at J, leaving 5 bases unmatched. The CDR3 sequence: CASSLLAGAGDTQYF. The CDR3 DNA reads TGTGCCAGCAGCTTATTAGCGGGGGCCGGAGATACGCAGTATTTT.

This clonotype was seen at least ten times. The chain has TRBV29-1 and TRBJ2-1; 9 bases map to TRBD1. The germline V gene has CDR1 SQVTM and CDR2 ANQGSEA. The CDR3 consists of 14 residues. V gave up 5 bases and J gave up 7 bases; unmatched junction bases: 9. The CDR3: CSVIGTGKRNEQFF. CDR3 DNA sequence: TGCAGCGTTATTGGGACAGGGAAAAGGAATGAGCAGTTCTTC.

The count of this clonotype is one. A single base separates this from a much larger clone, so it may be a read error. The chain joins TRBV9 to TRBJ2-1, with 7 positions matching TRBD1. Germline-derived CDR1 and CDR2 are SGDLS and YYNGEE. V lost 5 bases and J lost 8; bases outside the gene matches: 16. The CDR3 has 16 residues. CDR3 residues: CASRDGEGRGSYEQFF. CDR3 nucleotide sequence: TGTGCCAGCAGGGACGGAGAGGGCAGGGGGTCCTATGAGCAGTTCTTC.

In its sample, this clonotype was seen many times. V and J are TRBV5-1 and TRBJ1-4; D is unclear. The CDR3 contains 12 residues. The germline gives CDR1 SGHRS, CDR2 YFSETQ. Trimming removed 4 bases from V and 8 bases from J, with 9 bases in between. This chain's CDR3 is CASSDGREKLFF. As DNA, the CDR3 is TGCGCCAGCAGCGACGGAAGAGAAAAACTGTTTTTT.

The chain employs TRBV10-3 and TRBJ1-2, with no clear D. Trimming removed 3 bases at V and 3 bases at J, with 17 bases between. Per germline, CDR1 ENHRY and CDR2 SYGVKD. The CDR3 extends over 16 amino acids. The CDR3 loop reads CAISDPRAGIDYGYTF. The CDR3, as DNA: TGTGCCATCAGTGATCCAAGGGCGGGGATTGACTATGGCTACACCTTC.

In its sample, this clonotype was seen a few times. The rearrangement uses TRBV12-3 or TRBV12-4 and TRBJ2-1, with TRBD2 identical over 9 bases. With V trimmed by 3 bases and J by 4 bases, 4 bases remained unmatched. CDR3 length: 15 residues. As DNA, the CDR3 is TGTGCCAGCAGTTTCCCGACTAGCGGTTACAATGAGCAGTTCTTC. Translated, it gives CASSFPTSGYNEQFF.

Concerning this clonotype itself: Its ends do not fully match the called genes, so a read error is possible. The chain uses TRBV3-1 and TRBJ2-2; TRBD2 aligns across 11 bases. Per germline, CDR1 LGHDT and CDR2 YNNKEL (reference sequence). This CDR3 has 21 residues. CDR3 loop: CASSRKRSGLAGILNTGELLF. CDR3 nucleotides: TGTGCCAGCAGCCGAAAACGGTCAGGACTAGCGGGTATACTGAACACCGGGGAGCTGCTTTTT.

This CDR3 reads CARSLQRRREDDNEQFF. CDR3 in DNA: TGTGCCAGAAGCTTGCAGAGGAGGCGGGAAGATGACAATGAGCAGTTCTTC. J is TRBJ2-1 and V is TRBV5-3, with TRBD2 as a possible D gene (6 bases). TRBV5-3 is reported as an ORF; its role is uncertain. With 1 base removed from V and 5 bases from J, the gap between germline ends came to 19 bases. There are 17 residues in the CDR3.

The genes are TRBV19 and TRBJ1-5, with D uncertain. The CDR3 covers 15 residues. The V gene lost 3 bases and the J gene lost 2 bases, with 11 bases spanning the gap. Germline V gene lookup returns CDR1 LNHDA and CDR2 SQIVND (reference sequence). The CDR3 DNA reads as TGTGCCAGTAGTATTTCAGGATGGGGCAATCAGCCCCAGCATTTT. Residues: CASSISGWGNQPQHF.

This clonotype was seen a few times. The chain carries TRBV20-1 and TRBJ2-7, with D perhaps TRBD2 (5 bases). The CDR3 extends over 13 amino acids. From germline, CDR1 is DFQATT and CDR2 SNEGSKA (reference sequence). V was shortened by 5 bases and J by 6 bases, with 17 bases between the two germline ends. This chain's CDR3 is CSAPGQTSFEQYF. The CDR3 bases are TGCAGTGCTCCCGGTCAAACTAGTTTCGAGCAGTACTTC.

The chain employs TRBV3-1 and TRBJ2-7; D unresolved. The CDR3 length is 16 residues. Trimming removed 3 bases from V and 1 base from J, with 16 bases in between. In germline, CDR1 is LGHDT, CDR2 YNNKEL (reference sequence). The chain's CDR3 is CASSQVPTGLSYEQYF. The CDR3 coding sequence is TGTGCCAGCAGCCAGGTCCCTACCGGGCTTTCCTACGAGCAGTACTTC.

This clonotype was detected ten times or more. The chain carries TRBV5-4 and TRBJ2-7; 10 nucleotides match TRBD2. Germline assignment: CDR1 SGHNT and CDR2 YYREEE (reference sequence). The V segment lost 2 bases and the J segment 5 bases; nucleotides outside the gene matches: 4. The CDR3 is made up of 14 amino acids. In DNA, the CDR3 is TGTGCCAGCAGCTTAACTAGCGGGATCAACGAGCAGTACTTC. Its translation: CASSLTSGINEQYF.

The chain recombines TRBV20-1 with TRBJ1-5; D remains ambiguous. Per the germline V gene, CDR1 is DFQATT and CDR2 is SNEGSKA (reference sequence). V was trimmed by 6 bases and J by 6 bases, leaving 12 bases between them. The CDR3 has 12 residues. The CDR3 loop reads CSAERRPQPQHF. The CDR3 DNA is TGCAGTGCGGAACGGAGGCCTCAGCCCCAGCATTTT.